This TCR beta chain is drawn from a study of blood T cell repertoires in COVID-19. Study-wide context: Sample material is recorded as cDNA or gDNA derived from T cells, B-cell-depleted T cells, or PBMCs.

Germline-derived CDR1 and CDR2 are GTSNPN and SVGIG (reference sequence). The V end lost 3 bases, the J end lost 1 base, and 9 bases lay between the germline ends. The CDR3 covers 14 residues. TCRdb keeps only in-frame clones here, not all; method: immunoSEQ multiplex PCR. Of 130,000 to 150,000 clones in the sample, 85% were seen once. The chain is built from TRBV30 and TRBJ2-2; D is unclear. Sequenced input: peripheral blood. The sequence derives from a middle-aged woman with active or convalescent COVID-19. The chain's CDR3 is CAWSDLGNTGELFF. CDR3 nucleotide sequence: TGTGCCTGGAGCGACCTAGGGAACACCGGGGAGCTGTTTTTT.